This T cell receptor (beta chain) was observed in a study of T-cell memory formation after mild COVID-19. Each CDR3 protein is one row after TCRdb ran MiXCR on the 5' RACE reads. The data show some 280,000 distinct CDR3 sequences, 15% to 20% seen once. A few counts support this clonotype. Germline CDR1 and CDR2: SGHTA and FQGNSA. The CDR3 loop spans 16 amino acids. The ends lost 0 bases at V and 2 bases at J; junction bases unmatched: 5. Sequencing input: PBMCs or a T cell subset sorted from them (not recorded which). This chain uses TRBV7-2 with TRBJ2-7; 9 bases line up with TRBD2. The TCR was taken from a man aged 18 to 30 who had mild COVID-19 (a few samples of this study predate the infection). Cell type and time point are not known. CDR3 DNA sequence: TGTGCCAGCAGCTTAGCGGGCGGGGGGGTGGCCTACGAGCAGTACGTC. This gives the protein CASSLAGGGVAYEQYV.